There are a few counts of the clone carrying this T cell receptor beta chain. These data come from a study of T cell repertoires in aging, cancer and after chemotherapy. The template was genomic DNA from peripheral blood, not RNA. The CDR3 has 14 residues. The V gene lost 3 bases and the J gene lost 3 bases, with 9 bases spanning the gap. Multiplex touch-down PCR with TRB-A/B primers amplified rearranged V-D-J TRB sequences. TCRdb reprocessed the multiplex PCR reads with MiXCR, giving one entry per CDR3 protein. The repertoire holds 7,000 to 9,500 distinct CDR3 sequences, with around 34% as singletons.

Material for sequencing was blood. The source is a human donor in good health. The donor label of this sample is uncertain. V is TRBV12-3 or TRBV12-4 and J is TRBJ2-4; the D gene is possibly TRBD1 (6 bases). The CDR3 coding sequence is TGTGCCAGCAGTTTTAGAGGGGGCAAAAACATTCAGTACTTC. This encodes CASSFRGGKNIQYF.